Below are 29 T cell receptor beta chains sequenced from a single sample in a study of shared clonotypes between healthy human individuals. Assay: immunoSEQ multiplex PCR; the TCRdb copy retains only in-frame clones and omits some. The data hold about 480,000 clones, with over 60% observed a single time. The specimen was PBMCs. Every receptor here comes from a woman in her 40s in good health. Some clones in this sample may be carry-over from other donors' samples.

The J gene is TRBJ1-2, the V gene TRBV5-8, with TRBD1 matching 7 bases. The germline V gene has CDR1 SGHTS and CDR2 YDEGEE. CDR3 length: 15 residues. The J segment lost 0 bases and the V segment lost 4 bases, leaving 6 bases of the junction unmatched. The CDR3 DNA follows: TGTGCCAGCAGCCCCGGGACAGCGACTAACTATGGCTACACCTTC. This sequence encodes CASSPGTATNYGYTF.

This clone has only a few counts. The chain joins TRBV14 to TRBJ2-2, with D perhaps TRBD1 (6 bases). The CDR3 is 15 amino acids. Trimming stripped 6 bases from V and 0 bases from J, with 11 bases between. Germline V CDR1 and CDR2: SGHDN, FVKESK. This chain's CDR3 is CASSRTAANTGELFF. CDR3 DNA: TGTGCCAGCAGTAGGACAGCCGCGAACACCGGGGAGCTGTTTTTT. Full variable domain (rest looked up from reference TRBV14 and TRBJ2-2): EAGVTQFPSHSVIEKGQTVTLRCDPISGHDNLYWYRRVMGKEIKFLLHFVKESKQDESGMPNNRFLAERTGGTYSTLKVQPAELEDSGVYFCASSRTAANTGELFFGEGSRLTVL.

The chain recombines TRBV28 with TRBJ1-5; D ambiguous. In germline, CDR1 is MDHEN, CDR2 SYDVKM. The ends were cut back, 8 bases at V and 5 bases at J, with 10 bases in the middle. This CDR3 is 12 amino acids long. The CDR3 DNA is TGTGCCAGCGACACGACTTATCAGCCCCAGCATTTT. This codes for CASDTTYQPQHF.

Remarks on this clone: The same CDR3 also results from other DNA sequences found in this sample. This chain links TRBV9 with TRBJ2-7; possibly TRBD1 for D (5 bases). Germline lookup yields CDR1 SGDLS and CDR2 YYNGEE. Trimming removed 0 bases from V and 1 base from J, with 5 bases in between. The CDR3 spans 13 residues. CDR3 nucleotides: TGTGCCAGCAGCGTAGAGGGGTCCTACGAGCAGTACTTC. Protein product: CASSVEGSYEQYF.

The chain carries TRBV30 and TRBJ2-5, with a tentative D call TRBD2 (5 bases). V gave up 5 bases and J gave up 11 bases, with 18 bases separating them. Germline V gene lookup returns CDR1 GTSNPN and CDR2 SVGIG (reference sequence). The CDR3 covers 12 residues. CDR3: CAWEGEIGEQYF. The CDR3 bases are TGTGCCTGGGAGGGAGAAATTGGAGAGCAGTACTTC. Full variable domain (missing parts from reference TRBV30 and TRBJ2-5): SQTIHQWPATLVQPVGSPLSLECTVEGTSNPNLYWYRQAAGRGLQLLFYSVGIGQISSEVPQNLSASRPQDRQFILSSKKLLLSDSGFYLCAWEGEIGEQYFGPGTRLLVL.

The chain employs TRBV4-3 and TRBJ2-7; D is perhaps TRBD1 (5 bases). With 2 bases removed from V and 6 bases from J, the gap between germline ends came to 5 bases. CDR1 is LGHNA, CDR2 YSLEER, per germline. The CDR3 extends over 11 amino acids. Here the CDR3 DNA reads TGCGCCAGCAGCCAACAGGGCGAGCAGTACTTC. Its translation is CASSQQGEQYF.

V and J are TRBV4-1 and TRBJ2-5; 7 nucleotides line up with TRBD2. J gave up 5 bases and V 2 bases, and 5 bases lay outside the gene matches. The CDR3 covers 14 residues. CDR1 and CDR2 (germline): MGHRA, YSYEKL. The CDR3 nucleotides are TGCGCCAGCAGCCAACGACTAGCCGGGGAGACCCAGTACTTC. It is translated as CASSQRLAGETQYF.

The chain couples TRBV11-2 to TRBJ1-2, with a weak D call TRBD1 (6 bases). Germline CDR1 is SGHAT and CDR2 is FQNNGV. CDR3 length equals 13 residues. Between the trimmed V and J ends, which lost 3 bases and 8 bases, there was a span of 13 bases. DNA for the CDR3: TGTGCCAGCAGCTTGTACAGGGAAGGGGGCTACACCTTC. The encoded protein is CASSLYREGGYTF. Full variable domain (remainder filled in from reference TRBV11-2 and TRBJ1-2): EAGVAQSPRYKIIEKRQSVAFWCNPISGHATLYWYQQILGQGPKLLIQFQNNGVVDDSQLPKDRFSAERLKGVDSTLKIQPAKLEDSAVYLCASSLYREGGYTFGSGTRLTVV.

The chain combines TRBV6-1 with TRBJ2-3; D call uncertain. This CDR3 has 14 residues. Trimming shortened V by 11 bases and J by 0 bases, and 15 bases separated the two germline ends. Germline values: CDR1 MNHNS, CDR2 SASEGT. For the CDR3, the DNA is TGTGCCGCAGGAAAACAGCCTAGCACAGATACGCAGTATTTT. Translating gives CAAGKQPSTDTQYF.

This clone was picked up many times. The gene calls are TRBV29-1 and TRBJ2-3; weak D call: TRBD1 (6 bases). CDR3 length: 13 residues. Germline CDR1 is SQVTM and CDR2 is ANQGSEA. V shed 7 bases and J shed 2 bases, with 13 bases lying between them. CDR3 nucleotide sequence: TGCAGCGCCACCGGGACAAACACAGATACGCAGTATTTT. The encoded protein is CSATGTNTDTQYF.

The sample holds one count of this clone. This chain connects TRBV2 to TRBJ1-1; D is undetermined. Germline CDR1 SNHLY, CDR2 FYNNEI. V lost 7 bases, J lost 1 base, and 10 bases lay in between. The CDR3 consists of 13 residues. The CDR3 DNA is TGTGCCAGCATGAGCCTGGGGAACACTGAAGCTTTCTTT. As protein: CASMSLGNTEAFF. Combining the CDR3 with reference TRBV2 and TRBJ1-1 gives the whole variable domain EPEVTQTPSHQVTQMGQEVILRCVPISNHLYFYWYRQILGQKVEFLVSFYNNEISEKSEIFDDQFSVERPDGSNFTLKIRSTKLEDSAMYFCASMSLGNTEAFFGQGTRLTVV.

CDR3 bases: TGTGCCAGCAGCTTACCACAGGGGGCTGAGACCCAGTACTTC. This codes for CASSLPQGAETQYF. The chain employs TRBV7-9 and TRBJ2-5, with 9 nucleotides matching TRBD1. J lost 5 bases, V lost 2 bases, and 3 bases had no gene match. The CDR3 length is 14 residues. The V gene's germline CDR1 is SEHNR and CDR2 FQNEAQ (reference sequence).

The chain combines TRBV5-1 with TRBJ2-5; 9 bases are a match to TRBD2. V lost 1 base to trimming and J lost 5 bases; unmatched junction nucleotides: 6. There are 15 residues in the CDR3. CDR1 and CDR2 from the germline V gene are SGHRS and YFSETQ. The CDR3 bases are TGCGCCAGCAGCTTGAACGCGGGAGGGCGGGAGACCCAGTACTTC. This translates into CASSLNAGGRETQYF.

This chain links TRBV20-1 with TRBJ2-2; possible D gene TRBD1, 5 bases. V was cut by 8 bases and J by 7 bases, with 11 bases left in between. The CDR3 covers 11 residues. CDR1 and CDR2 (germline): DFQATT, SNEGSKA (reference sequence). CDR3: CSPLQGGELFF. In DNA, the CDR3 is TGCAGTCCACTGCAGGGCGGGGAGCTGTTTTTT.

This clone was picked up a small number of times. This rearrangement joins TRBV2 to TRBJ2-4; 10 bases are shared with TRBD1. J was trimmed by 8 bases and V by 5 bases; bases with no gene match: 12. The CDR3 runs 16 residues. The germline V gene encodes CDR1 SNHLY and CDR2 FYNNEI. CDR3 sequence (DNA): TGTGCCAGCAGTCCCTTCCGACAGGGGGCTTTGGACATTCAGTACTTC. Translating gives CASSPFRQGALDIQYF.

This clone was observed a handful of times. V and J are TRBV30 and TRBJ2-2, with D perhaps matching TRBD2 (5 bases). In germline, CDR1 is GTSNPN, CDR2 SVGIG (reference sequence). The CDR3 spans 15 residues. V lost 3 bases and J lost 0, with 11 bases in between. CDR3 in amino acids: CAWSRRRANTGELFF. CDR3 coding DNA: TGTGCCTGGAGCAGAAGGCGGGCGAACACCGGGGAGCTGTTTTTT.

The CDR3 DNA reads as TGTGCCAGCAGTTTAAGGTCTGTGTCACGAAGTAACACTGAAGCTTTCTTT. Amino acid sequence: CASSLRSVSRSNTEAFF. This chain joins TRBV27 and TRBJ1-1; unclear D gene. This CDR3 spans 17 amino acids. Germline V gives CDR1 MNHEY, CDR2 SMNVEV (reference sequence). V lost 2 bases, J lost 2 bases, and 18 bases lay in between.

CDR3 in DNA: TGTGCCAGCAGTCTGGGTATTGGGGACAGGCGGGTCGAGACCCAGTACTTC. It encodes CASSLGIGDRRVETQYF. The V call is TRBV5-8, the J call TRBJ2-5; 8 bases agree with TRBD1. V was pared by 5 bases and J by 5 bases, with 17 bases of the junction left unmatched. The CDR3 has 17 residues. The V gene's germline CDR1 is SGHTS and CDR2 YDEGEE.

The J gene is TRBJ2-1, the V gene TRBV28; D ambiguous. V shed 5 bases and J shed 7 bases, with 6 bases lying between them. The CDR3 extends over 11 amino acids. Germline V gene sequence: CDR1 MDHEN, CDR2 SYDVKM. The CDR3 DNA follows: TGTGCCAGCAGTAGTCGAAATGAGCAGTTCTTC. This sequence encodes CASSSRNEQFF. Filled out from reference TRBV28 and TRBJ2-1, the complete variable domain reads DVKVTQSSRYLVKRTGEKVFLECVQDMDHENMFWYRQDPGLGLRLIYFSYDVKMKEKGDIPEGYSVSREKKERFSLILESASTNQTSMYLCASSSRNEQFFGPGTRLTVL.

This sequence joins TRBV10-3 and TRBJ1-2, with 9 bases identical to TRBD1. From germline, CDR1 is ENHRY and CDR2 SYGVKD. The CDR3 contains 15 residues. V shed 4 bases, J shed 4 bases, and the junction held 7 bases outside the gene matches. CDR3 residues: CAISGGQGIGYGYTF. CDR3 nucleotides: TGTGCCATCAGTGGCGGACAGGGGATTGGCTATGGCTACACCTTC.

V and J are TRBV13 and TRBJ2-6; D not resolved. Germline V CDR1 and CDR2: PRHDT, FYEKMQ (reference sequence). Between the trimmed V and J ends, which lost 3 bases and 1 base, there was a span of 4 bases. The CDR3 runs 14 residues. The CDR3 loop is CASSFKSGANVLTF. The CDR3 DNA is TGTGCCAGCAGCTTTAAGTCTGGGGCCAACGTCCTGACTTTC. The variable domain in full, completed from reference TRBV13 and TRBJ2-6, reads AAGVIQSPRHLIKEKRETATLKCYPIPRHDTVYWYQQGPGQDPQFLISFYEKMQSDKGSIPDRFSAQQFSDYHSELNMSSLELGDSALYFCASSFKSGANVLTFGAGSRLTVL.

The chain couples TRBV27 to TRBJ2-1, with D tentatively TRBD2 (6 bases). Deletions cut 6 bases from V and 0 bases from J, with 12 bases between. Germline CDR1 and CDR2: MNHEY and SMNVEV (reference sequence). This CDR3 is built from 15 residues. CDR3 loop: CASRKDYHSYNEQFF. Written as DNA, the CDR3 is TGTGCCAGCAGGAAGGACTACCACTCCTACAATGAGCAGTTCTTC.

The V and J genes are TRBV6-5 and TRBJ2-6; D gene unclear. CDR3 length: 16 residues. Trimming took off 0 bases at V and 1 base at J, with 7 bases between the two ends. Germline values: CDR1 MNHEY, CDR2 SVGAGI. CDR3 region: CASSYSFESGANVLTF. The DNA of the CDR3 is TGTGCCAGCAGTTACTCGTTCGAGTCTGGGGCCAACGTCCTGACTTTC.

This clone has just a few counts. The chain combines TRBV30 with TRBJ1-1; weak D call: TRBD1 (5 bases). CDR3 length: 15 residues. V lost 3 bases and J lost 1, with 15 bases in between. Germline CDR1 GTSNPN, CDR2 SVGIG (reference sequence). As DNA, the CDR3 is TGTGCCTGGAGCCCCGCCCAGGGTGGGAACACTGAAGCTTTCTTT. Amino acids: CAWSPAQGGNTEAFF.

This sequence joins TRBV7-9 and TRBJ1-1, with 8 bases lining up with TRBD1. Germline V lookup: CDR1 SEHNR, CDR2 FQNEAQ (reference sequence). This CDR3 has 15 residues. J gave up 6 bases and V 1 base, and 7 bases lay outside the gene matches. CDR3 region: CASSLGIRTGPEAFF. Here the CDR3 DNA reads TGTGCCAGCAGCTTAGGTATTCGGACAGGGCCTGAAGCTTTCTTT.

This clone is medium-sized in the sample. Other nucleotide sequences from this sample produce the same CDR3. CDR3 DNA sequence: TGTGCCAGCAGTTTAAGGCCCTTCGACACCATATATTTT. The encoded protein is CASSLRPFDTIYF. The chain uses TRBV28 and TRBJ1-3; D is ambiguous. CDR3 size: 13 residues. In germline, CDR1 is MDHEN, CDR2 SYDVKM. The V gene lost 2 bases and the J gene lost 8 bases, with 10 bases spanning the gap.

The rearrangement uses TRBV9 and TRBJ2-2, with 15 positions matching TRBD2. Losses at the gene ends were 5 bases for V and 5 bases for J; bases not matched to a gene: 4. CDR3 length: 16 amino acids. The germline CDR1 and CDR2 sequences are SGDLS and YYNGEE. Here the CDR3 DNA reads TGTGCCAGCAGTTCCGGGACTAGCGGGAGGACCGGGGAGCTGTTTTTT. It translates to CASSSGTSGRTGELFF.

This chain uses TRBV4-3 with TRBJ2-1; D may correspond to TRBD1 or TRBD2 (5 bases each). Trimming took 4 bases from V and 9 from J, leaving 10 bases between them. Germline-derived CDR1 and CDR2 are LGHNA and YSLEER. The CDR3 contains 12 residues. The CDR3 is CASSPRDGEQFF. The CDR3 DNA reads TGCGCCAGCAGCCCAAGGGACGGTGAGCAGTTCTTC.

This clone was seen just once. V is TRBV6-1 and J is TRBJ2-7; 9 bases agree with TRBD1. The CDR3 runs to 12 residues. Germline V gives CDR1 MNHNS, CDR2 SASEGT. The V segment lost 10 bases and the J segment 5 bases; nucleotides outside the gene matches: 6. The CDR3 sequence: CAIRQGEDEQYF. CDR3 coding DNA: TGTGCCATACGACAGGGGGAGGACGAGCAGTACTTC.